Following are 8 T cell receptor beta chains from one sample sequenced in a study of shared clonotypes between healthy human individuals. Data came from immunoSEQ multiplex PCR; TCRdb stores just in-frame clones and leaves some out. The profile shows roughly 2,500,000 clones, 90% to 95% of them singletons. Sequenced material: naive CD4+ T cells from PBMCs. Subset reported: CD45RA+ positively selected. These receptors originate from a young man in good health. Some clones in this sample may be carry-over from other donors' samples.

To note about this clone: Other DNA sequences within the sample encode an identical CDR3. Here the CDR3 DNA reads TGTGCCAGCAGCGCCTCCAGCAATCAGCCCCAGCATTTT. This sequence encodes CASSASSNQPQHF. This chain uses TRBV9 with TRBJ1-5, with D hard to call. The CDR3 length is 13 residues. Looked up from germline, CDR1 is SGDLS and CDR2 is YYNGEE. Between the trimmed V and J ends, which lost 3 bases and 1 base, there was a span of 5 bases.

The V gene is TRBV10-3, the J gene TRBJ1-5, with 10 positions matching TRBD1. With V trimmed by 0 bases and J by 2 bases, 4 bases remained unmatched. Germline V lookup: CDR1 ENHRY, CDR2 SYGVKD. CDR3 length: 17 residues. DNA for the CDR3: TGTGCCATCAGTGAGTCGATCGGGACAGGGGGCAATCAGCCCCAGCATTTT. It codes for CAISESIGTGGNQPQHF.

The chain links TRBV5-1 to TRBJ1-1; possibly TRBD1 for D (5 bases). Germline CDR1 reads SGHRS; CDR2 reads YFSETQ. V was cut by 2 bases and J by 6 bases, with 14 bases left in between. The CDR3 consists of 14 residues. This CDR3 reads CASSLGTSHAEAFF. CDR3 DNA sequence: TGCGCCAGCAGCTTAGGGACTTCGCACGCTGAAGCTTTCTTT.

This clone was observed a single time. The chain is built from TRBV11-2 and TRBJ2-1, with D perhaps matching TRBD1 (6 bases). The CDR3 sequence is 15 residues long. CDR1 SGHAT and CDR2 FQNNGV come from the germline V gene. Between the trimmed V and J ends, which lost 5 bases and 2 bases, there was a span of 13 bases. CDR3 sequence (DNA): TGTGCCAGCAGCCGACAGGACAGCCCCTACAATGAGCAGTTCTTC. This sequence encodes CASSRQDSPYNEQFF.

This clone was detected once. The genes are TRBV6-5 and TRBJ2-1; no reliable D call. Germline V gene data show CDR1 as MNHEY and CDR2 as SVGAGI. Between the trimmed V and J ends, which lost 5 bases and 9 bases, there was a span of 8 bases. The CDR3 has 11 residues. CDR3 in DNA: TGTGCCAGCAGTAACGGGCCTGAGCAGTTCTTC. It yields the protein CASSNGPEQFF.

The chain has TRBV28 and TRBJ2-1; 7 bases line up with TRBD2. Per germline, CDR1 MDHEN and CDR2 SYDVKM. The CDR3 extends over 15 amino acids. The junction had 9 bases not matched to a gene; V was cut back by 7 bases and J by 3 bases. The CDR3 reads CASTTWGGGYNEQFF. CDR3 DNA: TGTGCCAGCACCACCTGGGGGGGAGGCTACAATGAGCAGTTCTTC.

The chain joins TRBV15 to TRBJ2-1; tentatively, D is TRBD1 (6 bases). The CDR3 runs 14 residues. In germline, CDR1 is LNHNV, CDR2 YYDKDF (reference sequence). V was pared by 3 bases and J by 5 bases, with 11 bases between. The DNA for the CDR3 is TGTGCCACCAGCAGGAGGGACACTGACAATGAGCAGTTCTTC. It codes for CATSRRDTDNEQFF.

CDR3 loop: CASSQTSGTYNEQFF. CDR3 DNA: TGCGCCAGCAGCCAGACTAGCGGAACCTACAATGAGCAGTTCTTC. This rearrangement joins TRBV4-1 to TRBJ2-1, with 9 bases identical to TRBD2. The CDR3 has 15 residues. The ends lost 3 bases at V and 2 bases at J; junction bases unmatched: 2. Germline V CDR1 and CDR2: MGHRA, YSYEKL.